Listed below are T cell receptor beta chains from one sample, sequenced in a study of blood T cell repertoires in COVID-19. Data came from immunoSEQ multiplex PCR; TCRdb stores just in-frame clones and leaves some out. The repertoire holds 90,000 to 110,000 clones, with about 76% as singletons. Input material: peripheral blood. Receptors were obtained from a man older than 75 with acute or convalescent COVID-19. Both conserved end residues are part of each CDR3. The D gene is left open where the match is weak. Only part of the rows carry a size: once, few, many, or a class if the clone is expanded.

size	J	D	V	CDR3	DNA
-	TRBJ1-3	-	TRBV25-1	CASSKRFSGNTIYF	TGTGCCAGCAGTAAGCGGTTCTCTGGAAACACCATATATTTT
-	TRBJ1-2	-	TRBV12-3/TRBV12-4	CASSLGQQNTF	TGTGCCAGCAGTTTAGGACAGCAAAACACCTTC
-	TRBJ1-1	-	TRBV20-1	CSAIPGGEAFF	TGCAGTGCAATTCCTGGCGGGGAAGCTTTCTTT
many	TRBJ2-2	TRBD2	TRBV28	CASGQGLAGGELFF	TGTGCCAGCGGTCAGGGACTAGCGGGAGGGGAGCTGTTTTTT
-	TRBJ1-5	-	TRBV27	CASSLRGGRNQPQHF	TGTGCCAGCAGTTTACGGGGAGGTCGGAATCAGCCCCAGCATTTT
-	TRBJ1-5	-	TRBV5-1	CASSLDSLNQPQHF	TGCGCCAGCAGCTTAGACAGCCTCAATCAGCCCCAGCATTTT
many	TRBJ1-1	TRBD1	TRBV2	CASSLSGGQNTEAFF	TGTGCCAGCAGTTTGTCAGGGGGCCAGAACACTGAAGCTTTCTTT
few	TRBJ2-1	TRBD2	TRBV5-4	CASSLPGTSGEQFF	TGTGCCAGCAGCTTGCCCGGGACTAGCGGGGAGCAGTTCTTC
-	TRBJ2-5	TRBD2	TRBV6-2/TRBV6-3	CASSYFGLEETQYF	TGTGCCAGCAGTTACTTTGGACTAGAAGAGACCCAGTACTTC
-	TRBJ1-4	TRBD1	TRBV7-6	CASSSRPEAGTDNEKLFF	TGTGCCAGCAGCAGTCGTCCGGAAGCCGGGACAGATAATGAAAAACTGTTTTTT
-	TRBJ2-2	TRBD1	TRBV29-1	CSVGTGAGELFF	TGCAGCGTCGGGACAGGGGCCGGGGAGCTGTTTTTT
few	TRBJ2-7	-	TRBV6-6	CASSYGLQSSNEQYF	TGTGCCAGCAGTTACGGACTCCAGAGCAGCAACGAGCAGTACTTC
-	TRBJ1-5	TRBD1	TRBV3-1/TRBV3-2	CASSQDRVGQPQHF	TGTGCCAGCAGCCAGGACAGGGTAGGTCAGCCCCAGCATTTT
-	TRBJ1-3	-	TRBV20-1	CSASFGGRGNTIYF	TGCAGTGCTAGTTTCGGGGGTCGGGGGAACACCATATATTTT
-	TRBJ1-5	-	TRBV28	CASSFVGGRQPQHF	TGTGCCAGCAGTTTCGTAGGGGGTCGCCAGCCCCAGCATTTT
-	TRBJ2-1	TRBD2	TRBV2	CASSVPRLAGYNEQFF	TGTGCCAGCAGTGTCCCTCGACTAGCGGGTTACAATGAGCAGTTCTTC
few	TRBJ2-3	-	TRBV6-4	CASSDSAGSTDTQYF	TGTGCCAGCAGTGACTCCGCGGGAAGCACAGATACGCAGTATTTT
once	TRBJ2-3	-	TRBV29-1	CSVDYFLTDTQYF	TGCAGCGTTGACTACTTCCTCACAGATACGCAGTATTTT
-	TRBJ1-1	TRBD1	TRBV2	CASVNSPGGRTEAFF	TGTGCCAGCGTCAACTCCCCAGGGGGTCGAACTGAAGCTTTCTTT
-	TRBJ1-2	TRBD1	TRBV2	CASSEATGNYGYTF	TGTGCCAGCAGTGAAGCGACAGGGAACTATGGCTACACCTTC
-	TRBJ1-1	TRBD1	TRBV5-8	CASRLTGYTEAFF	TGTGCCAGCAGATTGACAGGGTACACTGAAGCTTTCTTT